This TCR beta chain is from a study of cytomegalovirus exposure and HLA in healthy donors. Study background: The roughly 120 validation repertoires matched the roughly 630 first-cohort repertoires in platform, a later analysis reported. Study results and caveats: Some public TCRs appeared in many individuals, while most sequences were rare. Through in vitro validation, a few CMV-associated chains were shown to be specific for CMV antigens. The classifier was said to identify cytomegalovirus status with high specificity and sensitivity.

Worth noting for this clone: The antigen remains undetermined.

Only in-frame clones appear in the TCRdb table, and some are missing; sequencing was by immunoSEQ multiplex PCR. The profile covers approximately 100,000 clones, with about 93% appearing a single time and around 1.1% taken by the ten largest. CDR1 is KGHSH, CDR2 LQKENI, per germline. The V gene end was trimmed by 3 bases and the J gene end by 7 bases; junction bases not matched to a gene: 7. The CDR3 is made up of 14 amino acids. The V call is TRBV18, the J call TRBJ2-7; TRBD1 matches at 9 bases. The receptor's source is a woman in her twenties or thirties in good health and CMV-seropositive. Sequenced sample: PBMCs. The CDR3 DNA sequence: TGTGCCAGCTCACCGGGCGGACAGGGGAGGGAGCAGTACTTC. Amino acids: CASSPGGQGREQYF. Filled out from reference TRBV18 and TRBJ2-7, the complete variable domain reads NAGVMQNPRHLVRRRGQEARLRCSPMKGHSHVYWYRQLPEEGLKFMVYLQKENIIDESGMPKERFSAEFPKEGPSILRIQQVVRGDSAAYFCASSPGGQGREQYFGPGTRLTVT.